These 15 T cell receptor beta chains were all obtained from the same sample, sequenced in a study of PD-1 blockade in classical Hodgkin lymphoma. Time point here: newly diagnosed, previously untreated cHL patient sample. TCRdb keeps only in-frame clones here, not all; method: immunoSEQ multiplex PCR. In the table there are fewer than 20,000 clones, 80% to 90% of which are singletons. Specimen: peripheral blood mononuclear cells (PBMCs). The origin of the receptors is a human donor with classical Hodgkin lymphoma.

The genes are TRBV28 and TRBJ2-2; D gene unclear. Between the trimmed V and J ends, which lost 5 bases and 4 bases, there was a span of 14 bases. The length of the CDR3 is 15 residues. The V gene's germline CDR1 is MDHEN and CDR2 SYDVKM. Written as DNA, the CDR3 is TGTGCCAGCAGTGGATTTGGCAGGCCCACCGGGGAGCTGTTTTTT. As protein: CASSGFGRPTGELFF.

This clone was observed once. The J gene is TRBJ2-5, the V gene TRBV11-3; no firm D call. CDR1 is SGHNT, CDR2 YENEEA, per germline. This CDR3 has 14 amino acids. V shed 5 bases and J shed 3 bases, with 13 bases lying between them. The CDR3 is CASSPRGPEETQYF. Here the CDR3 DNA reads TGTGCCAGCAGCCCCCGCGGACCAGAAGAGACCCAGTACTTC.

For this clone: The junction shows a germline mismatch at one end, possibly a read error. This chain joins TRBV7-9 and TRBJ1-1; D is unresolved. Germline V gene data show CDR1 as SEHNR and CDR2 as FQNEAQ (reference sequence). The CDR3 sequence is 14 residues long. CDR3 bases: TGTGCCAGCAGCTCCGGCCGGCTGAACACTGGAGCTTTCTTT. Its translation: CASSSGRLNTGAFF.

The chain joins TRBV19 to TRBJ1-5; D unresolved. V was cut by 5 bases and J by 2 bases, with 13 bases left in between. CDR1 LNHDA and CDR2 SQIVND come from the germline V gene (reference sequence). The CDR3 length is 15 residues. The CDR3: CASSGPLNRNQPQHF. The CDR3 region has the DNA TGTGCCAGTAGTGGGCCATTAAATCGCAATCAGCCCCAGCATTTT. Full variable domain (outside the CDR3, taken from reference TRBV19 and TRBJ1-5): DGGITQSPKYLFRKEGQNVTLSCEQNLNHDAMYWYRQDPGQGLRLIYYSQIVNDFQKGDIAEGYSVSREKKESFPLTVTSAQKNPTAFYLCASSGPLNRNQPQHFGDGTRLSIL.

The V call is TRBV6-5, the J call TRBJ2-5; D ambiguous. Germline values: CDR1 MNHEY, CDR2 SVGAGI. V was trimmed by 6 bases and J by 2 bases, leaving 13 bases between them. CDR3 length: 14 residues. CDR3 sequence (DNA): TGTGCCAGCAGCCCAAGACTCCGGCAAGAGACCCAGTACTTC. Translating gives CASSPRLRQETQYF.

The chain joins TRBV9 to TRBJ2-1; 11 positions match TRBD2. The length of the CDR3 is 15 residues. CDR1 and CDR2 from the germline V gene are SGDLS and YYNGEE. Losses at the gene ends were 3 bases for V and 4 bases for J; bases not matched to a gene: 3. In nucleotides, the CDR3 is TGTGCCAGCAGCGGGGGACTAGCGGAGTACAATGAGCAGTTCTTC. Protein sequence: CASSGGLAEYNEQFF.

V is TRBV7-2 and J is TRBJ1-1; 8 bases align to TRBD1. Unmatched junction bases numbered 3, after V lost 1 base and J lost 2 bases. Germline V lookup: CDR1 SGHTA, CDR2 FQGNSA. The CDR3 sequence is 15 residues long. CDR3 nucleotide sequence: TGTGCCAGCAGCTTAGATGACAGGGGAAACACTGAAGCTTTCTTT. The encoded protein is CASSLDDRGNTEAFF.

The rearrangement uses TRBV2 and TRBJ2-3; possibly TRBD1 for D (6 bases). The CDR3 spans 16 residues. Germline V gene lookup returns CDR1 SNHLY and CDR2 FYNNEI. Trimming cost V 2 bases and J 1 base, with 13 bases left between them. The CDR3 loop is CASSEQGTAGTDTQYF. CDR3 DNA: TGTGCCAGCAGTGAACAGGGGACGGCGGGCACAGATACGCAGTATTTT.

The genes are TRBV6-5 and TRBJ1-4; D not certain. Per the germline V gene, CDR1 is MNHEY and CDR2 is SVGAGI. The CDR3 loop spans 14 amino acids. Trimming pared 8 bases from V and 1 base from J, leaving 11 bases between. CDR3 residues: CASRPRVTNEKLFF. The CDR3 coding sequence is TGTGCCAGCCGACCAAGGGTAACTAATGAAAAACTGTTTTTT.

This clone was seen only once. This chain links TRBV21-1 with TRBJ2-1; TRBD2 is taken as the D call from the table, unchecked against the DNA. TRBV21-1 is flagged as a pseudogene. The CDR3 runs to 18 residues. The CDR3 DNA sequence: TGTGCCAGCAGCAAAAACCCTAGCGGAGAAGAGGTAAGCCGTGAGCAGTTCTTC. Translation gives CASSKNPSGEEVSREQFF.

A note on this clone: This specimen includes other DNA sequences encoding the same CDR3. The chain uses TRBV28 and TRBJ2-3; 10 nucleotides line up with TRBD2. Germline CDR1 and CDR2: MDHEN and SYDVKM. J was trimmed by 2 bases and V by 5 bases; bases with no gene match: 4. The CDR3 loop spans 15 amino acids. This chain's CDR3 is CASSPLAGYTDTQYF. The CDR3 DNA sequence: TGTGCCAGCAGTCCACTAGCGGGATACACAGATACGCAGTATTTT.

The chain links TRBV19 to TRBJ2-6, with D uncertain. This CDR3 region has 18 residues. Looked up from germline, CDR1 is LNHDA and CDR2 is SQIVND (reference sequence). The V end was cut by 3 bases, the J end by 1 base, with 16 bases between. CDR3 sequence: CASSISIMTRSGANVLTF. The CDR3 region has the DNA TGTGCCAGTAGTATTAGTATCATGACTCGGTCTGGGGCCAACGTCCTGACTTTC.

CDR3 protein: CASSYSVNQPQHF. In DNA form, the CDR3 reads TGTGCCAGCAGTTACTCGGTCAATCAGCCCCAGCATTTT. This chain uses TRBV6-5 with TRBJ1-5; no clear D. The CDR3 spans 13 residues. The V end lost 0 bases, the J end lost 3 bases, and 3 bases lay between the germline ends. Per the germline V gene, CDR1 is MNHEY and CDR2 is SVGAGI.

The chain uses TRBV28 and TRBJ2-7; D is undetermined. There are 11 residues in the CDR3. Trimming shortened V by 6 bases and J by 6 bases, and 9 bases separated the two germline ends. The germline gives CDR1 MDHEN, CDR2 SYDVKM. CDR3 region: CASSTRREQYF. The CDR3 DNA reads TGTGCCAGCAGCACGAGACGCGAGCAGTACTTC.

CDR3 protein: CASSLAPQVGYTF. CDR3 coding DNA: TGTGCCAGCAGCTTAGCCCCCCAGGTTGGCTACACCTTC. The V call is TRBV7-9, the J call TRBJ1-2; no firm D call. The germline CDR1 and CDR2 sequences are SEHNR and FQNEAQ (reference sequence). The CDR3 contains 13 residues. Trimming pared 0 bases from V and 7 bases from J, leaving 9 bases between.